Below, 10 T cell receptor beta chains from the same sample are listed, as sequenced in a study of blood T cell repertoires in COVID-19. The data were produced by immunoSEQ multiplex PCR, yet TCRdb's version contains in-frame clones alone and is incomplete. The repertoire has 240,000 or so clones, just under 90% of them found once; the top ten carry 0.85% to 0.95%. Sequenced: PBMCs or T cells enriched from blood (not recorded which). The receptors originated from a man in his fifties who had been exposed to COVID-19.

J is TRBJ2-1 and V is TRBV29-1; 10 nucleotides agree with TRBD2. The CDR3 spans 14 residues. Germline values: CDR1 SQVTM, CDR2 ANQGSEA. V was pared by 5 bases and J by 3 bases, with 4 bases of the junction left unmatched. CDR3 DNA sequence: TGCAGCGTTTCTAGCGGGAGTTTCTACAATGAGCAGTTCTTC. Translated: CSVSSGSFYNEQFF.

The chain carries TRBV5-1 and TRBJ1-2; TRBD1 matches 7 bases. The CDR3 has 14 amino acids. Trimming cost V 1 base and J 6 bases; bases outside gene matches: 6. Germline assignment: CDR1 SGHRS and CDR2 YFSETQ. DNA of the CDR3: TGCGCCAGCAGCTTGCAGGGGGAAGTGGATGGCTACACCTTC. Its translation is CASSLQGEVDGYTF.

The V call is TRBV5-1, the J call TRBJ2-2; 11 bases match TRBD1. With V trimmed by 7 bases and J by 3 bases, 8 bases remained unmatched. Germline-derived CDR1 and CDR2 are SGHRS and YFSETQ. CDR3 length equals 16 residues. Here the CDR3 reads CASEEGTGGYTGELFF. For the CDR3, the DNA is TGCGCCAGCGAAGAAGGGACAGGGGGATACACCGGGGAGCTGTTTTTT. Full variable domain (outside the CDR3, taken from reference TRBV5-1 and TRBJ2-2): KAGVTQTPRYLIKTRGQQVTLSCSPISGHRSVSWYQQTPGQGLQFLFEYFSETQRNKGNFPGRFSGRQFSNSRSEMNVSTLELGDSALYLCASEEGTGGYTGELFFGEGSRLTVL.

This clone came up once. The chain's CDR3 is CASKKGQPSNYGYTF. The CDR3 nucleotides read TGTGCCAGTAAGAAGGGACAGCCATCTAACTATGGCTACACCTTC. This chain joins TRBV19 and TRBJ1-2; 7 bases map to TRBD1. The CDR3 totals 15 residues. V dropped 7 bases and J dropped 0; count of bases not matched to a gene: 8. Germline lookup yields CDR1 LNHDA and CDR2 SQIVND (reference sequence). The variable domain in full, completed from reference TRBV19 and TRBJ1-2, reads DGGITQSPKYLFRKEGQNVTLSCEQNLNHDAMYWYRQDPGQGLRLIYYSQIVNDFQKGDIAEGYSVSREKKESFPLTVTSAQKNPTAFYLCASKKGQPSNYGYTFGSGTRLTVV.

This clone was picked up a small number of times. The gene calls are TRBV18 and TRBJ1-6; possibly TRBD1 for D (5 bases). Between the trimmed V and J ends, which lost 3 bases and 0 bases, there was a span of 21 bases. CDR1 and CDR2 (germline): KGHSH, LQKENI. The CDR3 extends over 20 amino acids. CDR3 region: CASSPLGEGRLSSYNSPLHF. CDR3 sequence (DNA): TGTGCCAGCTCACCTCTTGGGGAGGGGCGTTTAAGCTCCTATAATTCACCCCTCCACTTT.

The genes are TRBV6-5 and TRBJ1-3, with a weak D call TRBD1 (6 bases). This CDR3 spans 14 amino acids. In germline, CDR1 is MNHEY, CDR2 SVGAGI. The V gene lost 7 bases and the J gene lost 4 bases, with 14 bases spanning the gap. The CDR3: CASTSGETGNTIYF. CDR3 DNA sequence: TGTGCCAGCACCTCAGGGGAGACGGGAAACACCATATATTTT.

This clone has more than one count but fewer than ten. This chain links TRBV29-1 with TRBJ1-3; D not certain. V lost 6 bases, J lost 2 bases, and 11 bases lay in between. CDR1 and CDR2 from the germline V gene are SQVTM and ANQGSEA. This CDR3 contains 13 residues. CDR3 in amino acids: CSVVAGTGNTIYF. In DNA, the CDR3 is TGCAGCGTAGTCGCGGGGACTGGAAACACCATATATTTT.

CDR3 coding DNA: TGTGCTAGTGGTTTGGTAGGACAGTTTTACGGTCAGCCCCAGCATTTT. As protein: CASGLVGQFYGQPQHF. V is TRBV12-5 and J is TRBJ1-5, with D possibly being TRBD1 (6 bases). This CDR3 region has 16 residues. Between the trimmed V and J ends, which lost 0 bases and 6 bases, there was a span of 15 bases. Germline V gene lookup returns CDR1 LGHNT and CDR2 FRNRAP.

The rearrangement links TRBV9 to TRBJ1-5; D remains ambiguous. The ends were cut back, 4 bases at V and 2 bases at J, with 10 bases in the middle. CDR3 size: 14 residues. In germline, CDR1 is SGDLS, CDR2 YYNGEE. DNA of the CDR3: TGTGCCAGCAGCCCACATCCCGGCAATCAGCCCCAGCATTTT. It yields the protein CASSPHPGNQPQHF.

The chain has TRBV6-4 and TRBJ2-7, with TRBD1 identical over 11 bases. This CDR3 contains 15 residues. The junction had 6 bases not matched to a gene; V was cut back by 2 bases and J by 6 bases. The germline V gene encodes CDR1 MRHNA and CDR2 SNTAGT. The CDR3 loop reads CASSDPGQGVFEQYV. CDR3 DNA: TGTGCCAGCAGTGACCCGGGACAGGGGGTGTTCGAGCAGTACGTC.